These 20 T cell receptor beta chains came from one sample sequenced in a study of T cell responses to AZD1222 COVID-19 vaccine. Data came from immunoSEQ multiplex PCR; TCRdb stores just in-frame clones and leaves some out. This table holds 70,000 to 90,000 clones, around nine tenths found once. The source was peripheral blood, collected on day 0 of AZD1222 vaccination. These receptors came from an adult in good health.

The chain is built from TRBV7-3 and TRBJ2-7; D is possibly TRBD2 (7 bases). There are 15 residues in the CDR3. Germline-derived CDR1 and CDR2 are SGHTA and FQGTGA. The V gene lost 2 bases and the J gene lost 1 base, with 12 bases spanning the gap. DNA for the CDR3: TGTGCCAGCAGCTTACTTGGGGGGGCATCCTACGAGCAGTACTTC. Its protein is CASSLLGGASYEQYF.

As for this clone: Within the sample, other DNA sequences also encode this same CDR3. The gene calls are TRBV12-3 or TRBV12-4 and TRBJ1-5; D uncertain. V gave up 1 base and J gave up 4 bases, with 2 bases separating them. The CDR3 sequence is 12 residues long. CDR3 residues: CASSLGNQPQHF. Written as DNA, the CDR3 is TGTGCCAGCAGTTTAGGAAATCAGCCCCAGCATTTT.

This chain joins TRBV12-3 or TRBV12-4 and TRBJ1-2; D ambiguous. The CDR3 extends over 13 amino acids. Trimming took off 3 bases at V and 1 base at J, with 6 bases between the two ends. The CDR3 region is CASSFPFNYGYTF. The CDR3 DNA reads TGTGCCAGCAGTTTCCCTTTTAACTATGGCTACACCTTC.

The V gene is TRBV6-5, the J gene TRBJ2-1; D might be TRBD1 (6 bases). V was pared by 7 bases and J by 1 base, with 11 bases between. The CDR3 covers 14 residues. Per the germline V gene, CDR1 is MNHEY and CDR2 is SVGAGI. The CDR3 loop is CASTYRVSYNEQFF. CDR3 bases: TGTGCCAGCACCTACAGGGTATCCTACAATGAGCAGTTCTTC.

The V and J genes are TRBV11-2 and TRBJ2-3; D gene uncertain. V lost 1 base and J lost 5, with 4 bases in between. The CDR3 extends over 12 amino acids. CDR1 is SGHAT, CDR2 FQNNGV, per germline. The CDR3 DNA reads as TGTGCCAGCAGCTTAGGTCTAGATACGCAGTATTTT. Translating it yields CASSLGLDTQYF. Drawing the rest from reference TRBV11-2 and TRBJ2-3, the complete variable domain is EAGVAQSPRYKIIEKRQSVAFWCNPISGHATLYWYQQILGQGPKLLIQFQNNGVVDDSQLPKDRFSAERLKGVDSTLKIQPAKLEDSAVYLCASSLGLDTQYFGPGTRLTVL.

This clone appeared a few times. The chain carries TRBV30 and TRBJ2-3; tentatively, D is TRBD2 (6 bases). The CDR3 contains 16 residues. V lost 2 bases to trimming and J lost 5 bases, with 20 bases between them. From germline, CDR1 is GTSNPN and CDR2 SVGIG (reference sequence). The CDR3 sequence is CAWSLRGIGAGDTQYF. The DNA of the CDR3 is TGTGCCTGGAGTTTACGGGGAATAGGAGCGGGAGATACGCAGTATTTT.

This chain uses TRBV4-3 with TRBJ1-3; D not certain. V lost 0 bases and J lost 2, with 17 bases in between. This CDR3 is 18 amino acids long. Germline loops: CDR1 LGHNA, CDR2 YSLEER. The CDR3 spells CASSQDRSRRTPGNTIYF. In DNA, the CDR3 is TGCGCCAGCAGCCAAGATAGGTCCAGACGAACGCCTGGAAACACCATATATTTT.

This clone has only one observation. The chain recombines TRBV7-3 with TRBJ2-2; TRBD1 aligns across 8 bases. V lost 3 bases, J lost 6 bases, and 3 bases stayed unmatched. CDR3 length equals 14 residues. Germline V gene lookup returns CDR1 SGHTA and CDR2 FQGTGA. Here the CDR3 reads CASSLDRDAGELFF. CDR3 DNA sequence: TGTGCCAGCAGCTTGGACAGGGATGCCGGGGAGCTGTTTTTT.

This rearrangement joins TRBV7-3 to TRBJ2-3, with a tentative D call TRBD2 (6 bases). Trimming shortened V by 1 base and J by 6 bases, and 11 bases separated the two germline ends. Per the germline V gene, CDR1 is SGHTA and CDR2 is FQGTGA. There are 14 residues in the CDR3. The CDR3 DNA sequence: TGTGCCAGCAGCTTAAGCCAAAGCGGGGATACGCAGTATTTT. Residues: CASSLSQSGDTQYF.

V is TRBV18 and J is TRBJ1-6; 9 positions match TRBD1. Per the germline V gene, CDR1 is KGHSH and CDR2 is LQKENI. This CDR3 has 16 amino acids. The V segment lost 0 bases and the J segment 5 bases; nucleotides outside the gene matches: 2. CDR3 sequence (DNA): TGTGCCAGCTCACCACCGACAGGGGGGGATAATTCACCCCTCCACTTT. Its protein is CASSPPTGGDNSPLHF.

The chain joins TRBV5-1 to TRBJ1-6, with 8 positions matching TRBD1. From germline, CDR1 is SGHRS and CDR2 YFSETQ. CDR3 size: 16 residues. The V and J ends lost 0 bases and 7 bases, in that order; junction bases with no gene match: 6. CDR3 in DNA: TGCGCCAGCAGCTTGGAAACAGGGGGATCGAATTCACCCCTCCACTTT. This sequence encodes CASSLETGGSNSPLHF.

A single count supports this clone. V is TRBV5-1 and J is TRBJ2-7, with D possibly being TRBD2 (6 bases). V lost 1 base to trimming and J lost 3 bases, with 11 bases between them. CDR3 length: 14 amino acids. Germline CDR1 reads SGHRS; CDR2 reads YFSETQ. The CDR3 sequence: CASSLSGEVYEQYF. DNA for the CDR3: TGCGCCAGCAGCTTGTCGGGAGAAGTCTACGAGCAGTACTTC.

This clone was picked up one time. V gene TRBV5-1 combines with J gene TRBJ1-6, with D possibly TRBD1 on 6 matching bases. CDR1 is SGHRS and CDR2 is YFSETQ in the germline V gene. V lost 4 bases, J lost 4 bases, and 15 bases lay in between. CDR3 length equals 16 residues. DNA for the CDR3: TGCGCCAGCAGCGGCGAAGGACAGTTATATAATTCACCCCTCCACTTT. Translation: CASSGEGQLYNSPLHF.

The chain links TRBV11-3 to TRBJ1-2; 7 positions match TRBD1. The CDR3 extends over 12 amino acids. V dropped 5 bases and J dropped 6; count of bases not matched to a gene: 3. Germline CDR1 is SGHNT and CDR2 is YENEEA. CDR3 loop: CASSGDRNGYTF. The CDR3, as DNA: TGTGCCAGCAGCGGGGACAGAAATGGCTACACCTTC.

This clone was counted a single time. The CDR3 nucleotides are TGTGCCAGCAGTACCCCGGGACTAGCGGGATCTGGGGCCAACGTCCTGACTTTC. Amino acids: CASSTPGLAGSGANVLTF. J is TRBJ2-6 and V is TRBV9, with TRBD2 identical over 13 bases. CDR1 is SGDLS and CDR2 is YYNGEE in the germline V gene. The CDR3 length is 18 residues. V dropped 5 bases and J dropped 1; count of bases not matched to a gene: 6.

This clone has just a few counts. The rearrangement uses TRBV6-5 and TRBJ2-2; D is possibly TRBD2 (7 bases). Per germline, CDR1 MNHEY and CDR2 SVGAGI. V lost 0 bases and J lost 3, with 11 bases in between. CDR3 length equals 16 residues. Written as DNA, the CDR3 is TGTGCCAGCAGTTACTCTGGGGGGGCCTACACCGGGGAGCTGTTTTTT. It is translated as CASSYSGGAYTGELFF.

J is TRBJ2-2 and V is TRBV19; maybe TRBD2 (5 bases). This CDR3 has 13 residues. The V and J ends lost 6 bases and 8 bases respectively, with 13 bases between them. CDR1 is LNHDA, CDR2 SQIVND, per germline (reference sequence). CDR3: CASRDGGGGELFF. The CDR3 DNA reads as TGTGCCAGTAGGGACGGCGGAGGTGGGGAGCTGTTTTTT.

The rearrangement links TRBV10-3 to TRBJ1-6, with a possible D match to TRBD1 (5 bases). Trimming shortened V by 0 bases and J by 13 bases, and 16 bases separated the two germline ends. Germline V lookup: CDR1 ENHRY, CDR2 SYGVKD. This CDR3 has 15 amino acids. The CDR3 loop is CAISESGPGRFPLHF. In DNA, the CDR3 is TGTGCCATCAGTGAGTCTGGGCCAGGGCGGTTTCCCCTCCACTTT.

The chain joins TRBV30 to TRBJ1-2; perhaps TRBD1 as D (5 bases). Germline CDR1 reads GTSNPN; CDR2 reads SVGIG (reference sequence). Trimming stripped 2 bases from V and 8 bases from J, with 27 bases between. The CDR3 length is 17 residues. CDR3 sequence reads: CAWSRVRVGVLVFGYTF. The CDR3 DNA reads TGTGCCTGGAGTAGGGTGAGGGTGGGGGTCTTAGTCTTCGGCTACACCTTC.

The chain is built from TRBV5-1 and TRBJ1-2; TRBD1 aligns across 10 bases. The germline gives CDR1 SGHRS, CDR2 YFSETQ. This CDR3 spans 14 amino acids. The ends lost 4 bases at V and 4 bases at J; junction bases unmatched: 4. CDR3 in DNA: TGCGCCAGCAGCCCCGGACAGGGGGGCTATGGCTACACCTTC. Protein product: CASSPGQGGYGYTF.